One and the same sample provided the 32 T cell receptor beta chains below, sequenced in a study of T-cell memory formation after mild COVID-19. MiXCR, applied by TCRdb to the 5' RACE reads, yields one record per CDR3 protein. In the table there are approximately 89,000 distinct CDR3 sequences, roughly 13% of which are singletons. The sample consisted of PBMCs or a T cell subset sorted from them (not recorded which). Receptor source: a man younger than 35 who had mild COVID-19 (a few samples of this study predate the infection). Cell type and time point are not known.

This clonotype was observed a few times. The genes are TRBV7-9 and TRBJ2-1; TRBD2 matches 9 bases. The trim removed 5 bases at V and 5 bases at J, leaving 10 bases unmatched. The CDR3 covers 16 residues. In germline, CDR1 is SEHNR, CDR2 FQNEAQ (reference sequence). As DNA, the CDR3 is TGTGCCAGCAGCACCTCCTTAGCGGGGGCCGACAATGAGCAGTTCTTC. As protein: CASSTSLAGADNEQFF.

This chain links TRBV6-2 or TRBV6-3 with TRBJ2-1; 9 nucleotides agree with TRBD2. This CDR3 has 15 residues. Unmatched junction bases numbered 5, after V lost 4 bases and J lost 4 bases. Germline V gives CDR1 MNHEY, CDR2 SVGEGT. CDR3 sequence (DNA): TGTGCCAGCAGTTCCCGGACTAGCGCGTACAATGAGCAGTTCTTC. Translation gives CASSSRTSAYNEQFF.

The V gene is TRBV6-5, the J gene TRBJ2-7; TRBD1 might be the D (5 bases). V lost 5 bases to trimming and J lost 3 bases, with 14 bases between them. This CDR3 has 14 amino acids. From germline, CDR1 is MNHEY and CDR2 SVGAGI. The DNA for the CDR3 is TGTGCCAGCAGTCCCCTCCGAAGGGGCTACGAGCAGTACTTC. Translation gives CASSPLRRGYEQYF.

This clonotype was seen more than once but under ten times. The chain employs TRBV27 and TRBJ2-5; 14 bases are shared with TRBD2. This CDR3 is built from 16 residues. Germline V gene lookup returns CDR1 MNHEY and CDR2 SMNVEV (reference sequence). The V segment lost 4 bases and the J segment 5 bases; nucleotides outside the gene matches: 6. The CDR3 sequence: CASSSTSGGAFETQYF. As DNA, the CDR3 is TGTGCCAGCAGTTCGACTAGCGGGGGGGCCTTCGAGACCCAGTACTTC.

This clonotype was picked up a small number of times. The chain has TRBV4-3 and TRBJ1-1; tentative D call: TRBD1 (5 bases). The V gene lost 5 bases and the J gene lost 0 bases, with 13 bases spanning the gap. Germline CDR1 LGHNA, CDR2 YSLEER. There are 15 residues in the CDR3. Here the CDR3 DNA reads TGCGCCAGCAGCTCGACAGACAGAGTGAACACTGAAGCTTTCTTT. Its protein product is CASSSTDRVNTEAFF.

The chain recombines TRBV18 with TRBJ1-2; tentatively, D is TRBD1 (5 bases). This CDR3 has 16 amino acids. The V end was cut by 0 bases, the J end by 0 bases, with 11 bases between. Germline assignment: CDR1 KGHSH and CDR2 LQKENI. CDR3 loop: CASSPPVTGANYGYTF. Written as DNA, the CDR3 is TGTGCCAGCTCACCACCGGTTACAGGCGCTAACTATGGCTACACCTTC.

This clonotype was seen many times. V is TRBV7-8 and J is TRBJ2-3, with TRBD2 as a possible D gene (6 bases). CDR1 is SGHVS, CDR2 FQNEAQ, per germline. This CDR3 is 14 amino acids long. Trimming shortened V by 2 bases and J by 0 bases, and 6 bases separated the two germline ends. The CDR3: CASSLRGSTDTQYF. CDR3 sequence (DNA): TGTGCCAGCAGCTTACGGGGGAGCACAGATACGCAGTATTTT. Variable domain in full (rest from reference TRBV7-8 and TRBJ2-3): GAGVSQSPRYKVAKRGQDVALRCDPISGHVSLFWYQQALGQGPEFLTYFQNEAQLDKSGLPSDRFFAERPEGSVSTLKIQRTQQEDSAVYLCASSLRGSTDTQYFGPGTRLTVL.

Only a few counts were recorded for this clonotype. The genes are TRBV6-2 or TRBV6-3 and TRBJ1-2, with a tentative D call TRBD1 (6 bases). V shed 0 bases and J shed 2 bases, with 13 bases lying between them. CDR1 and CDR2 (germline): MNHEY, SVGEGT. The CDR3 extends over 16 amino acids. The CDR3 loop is CASSYSTRGRNYGYTF. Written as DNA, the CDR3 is TGTGCCAGCAGTTACTCGACGCGGGGGCGGAACTATGGCTACACCTTC.

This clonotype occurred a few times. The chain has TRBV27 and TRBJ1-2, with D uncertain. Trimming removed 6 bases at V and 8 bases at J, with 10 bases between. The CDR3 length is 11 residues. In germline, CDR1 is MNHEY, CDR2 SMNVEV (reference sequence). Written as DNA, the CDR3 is TGTGCCAGCAGATCAGGAGGAGGCTACACCTTC. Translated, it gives CASRSGGGYTF.

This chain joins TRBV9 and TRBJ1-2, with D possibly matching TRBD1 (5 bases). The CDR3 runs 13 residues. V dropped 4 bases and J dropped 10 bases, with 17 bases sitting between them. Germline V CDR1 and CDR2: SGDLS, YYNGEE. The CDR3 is CASSTRQGIDYTF. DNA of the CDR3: TGTGCCAGCAGCACCCGGCAGGGCATTGACTACACCTTC.

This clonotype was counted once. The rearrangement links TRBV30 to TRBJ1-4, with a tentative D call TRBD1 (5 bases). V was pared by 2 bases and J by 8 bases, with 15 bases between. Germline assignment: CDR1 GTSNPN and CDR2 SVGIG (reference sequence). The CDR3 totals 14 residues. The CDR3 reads CAWSTTAAGEKLFF. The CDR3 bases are TGTGCCTGGAGTACGACAGCCGCCGGCGAAAAACTGTTTTTT.

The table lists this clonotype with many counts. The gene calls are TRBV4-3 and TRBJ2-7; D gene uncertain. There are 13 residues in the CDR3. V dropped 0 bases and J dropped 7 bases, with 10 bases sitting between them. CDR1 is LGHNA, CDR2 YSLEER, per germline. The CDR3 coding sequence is TGCGCCAGCAGCCAAGATCCTAGTAGTGAGCAGTACGTC. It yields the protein CASSQDPSSEQYV.

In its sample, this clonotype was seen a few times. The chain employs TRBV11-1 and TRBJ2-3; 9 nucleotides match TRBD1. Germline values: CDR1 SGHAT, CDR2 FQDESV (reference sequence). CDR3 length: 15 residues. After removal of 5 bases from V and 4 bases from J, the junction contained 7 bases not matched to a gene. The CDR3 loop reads CASSPGQGLADTQYF. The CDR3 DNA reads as TGTGCCAGCAGCCCAGGACAGGGGCTAGCAGATACGCAGTATTTT.

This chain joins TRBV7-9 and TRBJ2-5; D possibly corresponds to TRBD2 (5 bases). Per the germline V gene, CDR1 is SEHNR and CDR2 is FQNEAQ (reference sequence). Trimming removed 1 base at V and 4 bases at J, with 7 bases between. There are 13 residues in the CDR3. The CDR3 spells CASSLVRGETQYF. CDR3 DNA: TGTGCCAGCAGCTTAGTTCGGGGAGAGACCCAGTACTTC.

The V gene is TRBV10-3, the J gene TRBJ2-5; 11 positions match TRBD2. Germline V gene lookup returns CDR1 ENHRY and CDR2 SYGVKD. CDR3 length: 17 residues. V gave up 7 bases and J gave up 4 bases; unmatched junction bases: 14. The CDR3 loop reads CAIKGAASGGQGETQYF. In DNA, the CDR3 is TGTGCCATCAAGGGGGCGGCTAGCGGGGGGCAGGGAGAGACCCAGTACTTC.

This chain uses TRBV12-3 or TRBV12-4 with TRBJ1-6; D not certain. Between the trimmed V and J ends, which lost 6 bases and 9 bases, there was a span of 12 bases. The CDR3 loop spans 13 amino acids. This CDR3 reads CASRAGRLSPLHF. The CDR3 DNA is TGTGCCAGCAGGGCGGGGAGGCTTTCACCCCTCCACTTT.

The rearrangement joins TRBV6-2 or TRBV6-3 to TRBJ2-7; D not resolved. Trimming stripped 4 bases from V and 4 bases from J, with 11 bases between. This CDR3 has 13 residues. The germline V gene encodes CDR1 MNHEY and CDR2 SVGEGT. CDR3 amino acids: CASSLGFPYEQYF. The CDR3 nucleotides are TGTGCCAGCAGTTTGGGCTTCCCATACGAGCAGTACTTC.

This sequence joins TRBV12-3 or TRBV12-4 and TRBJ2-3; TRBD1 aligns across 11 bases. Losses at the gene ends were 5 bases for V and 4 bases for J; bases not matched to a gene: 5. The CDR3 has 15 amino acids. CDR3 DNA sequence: TGTGCCAGCAGTATGGGACAGGGGGGACCAGATACGCAGTATTTT. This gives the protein CASSMGQGGPDTQYF.

CDR3 nucleotide sequence: TGTGCCACCAGCAGAGTGGTGACCGCCGCAGATACGCAGTATTTT. The encoded protein is CATSRVVTAADTQYF. The V call is TRBV15, the J call TRBJ2-3; D is uncertain. V was clipped by 1 base and J by 4 bases, with 12 bases between them. Germline assignment: CDR1 LNHNV and CDR2 YYDKDF (reference sequence). The CDR3 contains 15 residues.

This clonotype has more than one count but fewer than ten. The CDR3 DNA sequence: TGCAGCGCAAGGCTACAGGGCTCCTACGAGCAGTACTTC. Residues: CSARLQGSYEQYF. V and J are TRBV29-1 and TRBJ2-7; TRBD1 might be the D (6 bases). The germline gives CDR1 SQVTM, CDR2 ANQGSEA. Trimming pared 7 bases from V and 0 bases from J, leaving 13 bases between. CDR3 size: 13 residues.

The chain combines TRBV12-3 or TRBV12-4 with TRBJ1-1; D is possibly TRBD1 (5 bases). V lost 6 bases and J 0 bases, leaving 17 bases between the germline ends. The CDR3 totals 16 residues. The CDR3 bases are TGTGCCAGCAGGGACGGGGGTTTGGGACTGAACACTGAAGCTTTCTTT. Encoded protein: CASRDGGLGLNTEAFF.

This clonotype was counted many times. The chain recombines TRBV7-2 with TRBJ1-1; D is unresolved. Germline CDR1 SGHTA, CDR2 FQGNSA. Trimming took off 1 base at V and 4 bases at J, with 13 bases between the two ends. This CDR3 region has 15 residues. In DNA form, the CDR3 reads TGTGCCAGCAGCTTAGAGCGGAGAGGCGGCACTGAAGCTTTCTTT. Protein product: CASSLERRGGTEAFF.

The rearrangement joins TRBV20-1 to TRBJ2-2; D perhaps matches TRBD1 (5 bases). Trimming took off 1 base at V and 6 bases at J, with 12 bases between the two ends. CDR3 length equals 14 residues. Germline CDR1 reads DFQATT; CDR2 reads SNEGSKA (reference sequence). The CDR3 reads CSARGGGGAGELFF. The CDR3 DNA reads TGCAGTGCTAGAGGGGGCGGCGGTGCCGGGGAGCTGTTTTTT.

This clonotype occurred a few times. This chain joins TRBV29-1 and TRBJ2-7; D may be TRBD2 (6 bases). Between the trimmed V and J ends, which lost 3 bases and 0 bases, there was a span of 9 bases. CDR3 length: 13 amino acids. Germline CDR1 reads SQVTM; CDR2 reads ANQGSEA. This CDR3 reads CSVDGGDSYEQYF. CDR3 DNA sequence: TGCAGCGTTGACGGCGGGGACTCCTACGAGCAGTACTTC.

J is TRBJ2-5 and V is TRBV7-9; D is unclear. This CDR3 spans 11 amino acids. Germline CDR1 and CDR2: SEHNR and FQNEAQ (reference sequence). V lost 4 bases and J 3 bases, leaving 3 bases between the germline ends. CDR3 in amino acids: CASSWEETQYF. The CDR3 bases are TGTGCCAGCAGCTGGGAAGAGACCCAGTACTTC.

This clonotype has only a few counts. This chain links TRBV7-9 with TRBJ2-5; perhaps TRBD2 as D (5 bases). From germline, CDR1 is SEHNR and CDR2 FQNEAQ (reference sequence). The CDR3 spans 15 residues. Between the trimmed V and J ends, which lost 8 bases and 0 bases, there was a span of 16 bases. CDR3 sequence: CASSTRGGYQETQYF. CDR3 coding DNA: TGTGCCAGCTCAACCCGAGGCGGGTACCAAGAGACCCAGTACTTC.

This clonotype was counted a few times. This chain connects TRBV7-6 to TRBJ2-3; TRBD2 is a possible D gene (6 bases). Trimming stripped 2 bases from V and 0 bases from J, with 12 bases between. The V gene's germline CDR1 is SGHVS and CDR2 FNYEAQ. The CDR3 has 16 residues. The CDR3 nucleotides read TGTGCCAGCAGCTTAACTGGGGGGTTAAGCACAGATACGCAGTATTTT. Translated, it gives CASSLTGGLSTDTQYF.

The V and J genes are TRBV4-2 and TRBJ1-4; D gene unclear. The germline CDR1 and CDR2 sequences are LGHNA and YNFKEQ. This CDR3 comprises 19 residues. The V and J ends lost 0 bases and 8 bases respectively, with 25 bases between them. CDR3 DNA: TGTGCCAGCAGCCAAGAACGTGGAGGGCGAGGGTTTGTAGAGGAAAAACTGTTTTTT. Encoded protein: CASSQERGGRGFVEEKLFF.

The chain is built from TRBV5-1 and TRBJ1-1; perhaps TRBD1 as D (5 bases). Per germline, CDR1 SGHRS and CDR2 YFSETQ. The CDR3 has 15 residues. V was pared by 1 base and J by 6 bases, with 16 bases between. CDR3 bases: TGCGCCAGCAGCTTGTCTGGATCAGGGTCGGCTGAAGCTTTCTTT. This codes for CASSLSGSGSAEAFF.

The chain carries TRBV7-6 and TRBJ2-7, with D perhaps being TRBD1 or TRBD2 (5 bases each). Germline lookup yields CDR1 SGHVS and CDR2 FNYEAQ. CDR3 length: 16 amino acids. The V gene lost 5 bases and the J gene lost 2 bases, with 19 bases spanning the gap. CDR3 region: CASSPERGRAAYEQYF. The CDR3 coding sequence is TGTGCCAGCAGCCCGGAGAGGGGACGGGCAGCCTACGAGCAGTACTTC. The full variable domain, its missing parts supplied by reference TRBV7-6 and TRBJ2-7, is GAGVSQSPRYKVTKRGQDVALRCDPISGHVSLYWYRQALGQGPEFLTYFNYEAQQDKSGLPNDRFSAERPEGSISTLTIQRTEQRDSAMYRCASSPERGRAAYEQYFGPGTRLTVT.

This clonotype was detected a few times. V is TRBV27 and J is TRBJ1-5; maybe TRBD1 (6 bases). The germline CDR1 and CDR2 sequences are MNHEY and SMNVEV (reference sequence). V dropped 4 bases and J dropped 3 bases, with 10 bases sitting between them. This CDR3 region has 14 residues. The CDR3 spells CASSSYRDNQPQHF. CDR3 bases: TGTGCCAGCAGTTCCTACAGGGACAATCAGCCCCAGCATTTT.

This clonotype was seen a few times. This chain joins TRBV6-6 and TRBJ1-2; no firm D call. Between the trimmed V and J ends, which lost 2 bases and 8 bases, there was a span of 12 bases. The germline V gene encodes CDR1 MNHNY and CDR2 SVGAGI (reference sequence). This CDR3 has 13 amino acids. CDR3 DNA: TGTGCCAGCAGTTACGTTGGCTCTCTGGGCTACACCTTC. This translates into CASSYVGSLGYTF.